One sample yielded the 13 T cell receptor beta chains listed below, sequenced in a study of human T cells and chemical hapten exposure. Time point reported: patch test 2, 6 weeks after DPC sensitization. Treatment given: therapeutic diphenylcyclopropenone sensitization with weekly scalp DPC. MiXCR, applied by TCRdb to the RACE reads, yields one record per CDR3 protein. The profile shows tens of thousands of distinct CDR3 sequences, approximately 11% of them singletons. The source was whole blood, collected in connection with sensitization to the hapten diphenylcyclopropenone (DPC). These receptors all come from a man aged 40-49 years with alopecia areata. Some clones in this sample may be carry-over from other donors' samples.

The CDR3 DNA reads as TGCAGCGTGGGGACAGCCAATAACTATGGCTACACCTTC. It encodes CSVGTANNYGYTF. The chain uses TRBV29-1 and TRBJ1-2; 7 positions match TRBD1. The CDR3 consists of 13 residues. V lost 6 bases to trimming and J lost 1 base; unmatched junction nucleotides: 5. Germline CDR1 reads SQVTM; CDR2 reads ANQGSEA. The full variable domain, rest sourced from reference TRBV29-1 and TRBJ1-2, is SAVISQKPSRDICQRGTSLTIQCQVDSQVTMMFWYRQQPGQSLTLIATANQGSEATYESGFVIDKFPISRPNLTFSTLTVSNMSPEDSSIYLCSVGTANNYGYTFGSGTRLTVV.

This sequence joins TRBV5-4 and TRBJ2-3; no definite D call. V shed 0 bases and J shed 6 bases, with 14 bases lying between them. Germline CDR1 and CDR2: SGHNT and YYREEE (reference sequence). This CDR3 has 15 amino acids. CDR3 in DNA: TGTGCCAGCAGCTTGGATGGCAGCGCCCCGGATACGCAGTATTTT. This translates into CASSLDGSAPDTQYF.

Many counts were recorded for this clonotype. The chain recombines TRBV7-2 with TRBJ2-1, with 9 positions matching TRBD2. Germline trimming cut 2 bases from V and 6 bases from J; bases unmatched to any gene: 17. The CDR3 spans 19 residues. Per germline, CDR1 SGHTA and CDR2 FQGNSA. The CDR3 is CASSLRESGRIRHLNEQFF. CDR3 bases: TGTGCCAGCAGCTTAAGGGAGAGCGGGAGGATACGGCACCTCAATGAGCAGTTCTTC.

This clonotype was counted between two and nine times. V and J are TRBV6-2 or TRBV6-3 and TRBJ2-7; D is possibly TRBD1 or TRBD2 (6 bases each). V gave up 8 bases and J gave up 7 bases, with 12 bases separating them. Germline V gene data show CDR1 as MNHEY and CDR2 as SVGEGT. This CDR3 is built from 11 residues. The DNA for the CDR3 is TGTGCCAGCGCTAGGGGGGATGAGCAGTACTTC. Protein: CASARGDEQYF.

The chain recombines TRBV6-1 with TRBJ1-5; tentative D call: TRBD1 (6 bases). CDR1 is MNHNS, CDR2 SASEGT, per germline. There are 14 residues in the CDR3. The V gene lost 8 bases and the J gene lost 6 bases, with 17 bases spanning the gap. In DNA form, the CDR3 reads TGTGCCAGCGGTAACTCAGGGGTCCCTCAGCCCCAGCATTTT. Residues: CASGNSGVPQPQHF.

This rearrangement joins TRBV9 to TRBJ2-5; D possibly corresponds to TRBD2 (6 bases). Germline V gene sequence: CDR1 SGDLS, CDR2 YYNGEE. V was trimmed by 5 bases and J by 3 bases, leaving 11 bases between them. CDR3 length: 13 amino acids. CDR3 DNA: TGTGCCAGCAGACGGACGGGGGAAGAGACCCAGTACTTC. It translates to CASRRTGEETQYF.

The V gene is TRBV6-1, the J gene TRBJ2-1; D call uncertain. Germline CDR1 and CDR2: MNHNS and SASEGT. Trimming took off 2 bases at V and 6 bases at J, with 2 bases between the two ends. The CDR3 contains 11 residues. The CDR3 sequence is CASSEFNEQFF. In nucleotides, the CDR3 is TGTGCCAGCAGTGAATTCAATGAGCAGTTCTTC.

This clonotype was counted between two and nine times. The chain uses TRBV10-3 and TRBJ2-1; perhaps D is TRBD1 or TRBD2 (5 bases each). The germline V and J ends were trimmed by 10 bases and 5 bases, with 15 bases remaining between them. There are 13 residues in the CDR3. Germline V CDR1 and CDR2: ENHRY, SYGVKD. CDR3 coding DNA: TGTGCCACCCTTGGGGCGGGTAACAATGAGCAGTTCTTC. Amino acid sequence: CATLGAGNNEQFF.

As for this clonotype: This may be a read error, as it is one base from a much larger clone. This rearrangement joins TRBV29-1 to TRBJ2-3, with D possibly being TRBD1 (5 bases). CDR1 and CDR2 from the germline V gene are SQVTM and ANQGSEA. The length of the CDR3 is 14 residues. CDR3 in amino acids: CSVEVWQTTDPQYF. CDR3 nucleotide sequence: TGCAGCGTTGAGGTTTGGCAGACGACAGATCCGCAGTATTTT.

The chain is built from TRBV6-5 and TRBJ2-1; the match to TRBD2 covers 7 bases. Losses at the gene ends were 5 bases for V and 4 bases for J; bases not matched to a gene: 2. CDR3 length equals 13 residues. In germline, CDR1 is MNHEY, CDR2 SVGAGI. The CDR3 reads CASSGGSYNEQFF. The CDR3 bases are TGTGCCAGCAGTGGCGGGAGTTACAATGAGCAGTTCTTC.

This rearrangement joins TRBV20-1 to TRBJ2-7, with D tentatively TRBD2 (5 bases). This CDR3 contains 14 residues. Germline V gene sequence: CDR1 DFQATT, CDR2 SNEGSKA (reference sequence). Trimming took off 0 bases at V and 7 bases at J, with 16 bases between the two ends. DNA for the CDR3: TGCAGTGCTAGAGATCTGGCGAGGACGGGGGAGCAGTACGTC. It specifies CSARDLARTGEQYV.

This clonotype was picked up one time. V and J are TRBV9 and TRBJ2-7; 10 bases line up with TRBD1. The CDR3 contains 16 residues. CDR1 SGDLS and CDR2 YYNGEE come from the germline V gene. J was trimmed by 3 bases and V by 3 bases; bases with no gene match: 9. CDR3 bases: TGTGCCAGCAGCGCAAGAGGACAGGGGGTGGTCTACGAGCAGTACTTC. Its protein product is CASSARGQGVVYEQYF.

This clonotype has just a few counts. This CDR3 is CASSSSRGRRAEKLFF. DNA for the CDR3: TGTGCCAGCAGCTCCTCCAGGGGGCGGCGGGCGGAAAAACTGTTTTTT. This chain links TRBV7-8 with TRBJ1-4; 8 bases line up with TRBD1. Germline lookup yields CDR1 SGHVS and CDR2 FQNEAQ. Trimming at V came to 4 bases and at J to 8 bases, leaving 12 bases not matched to a gene. The CDR3 runs 16 residues.